Listed here are 16 T cell receptor beta chains from one sample, sequenced in a study of cytomegalovirus exposure and HLA in healthy donors. Primers for the PCR totalled 60 Vbeta and 13 Jbeta. The table came from immunoSEQ multiplex PCR; TCRdb's copy has only in-frame clones and leaves some out. The repertoire consists of approximately 150,000 clones, with 75% to 90% occurring once and the leading ten covering less than 3.5%. Material for sequencing was PBMCs. These receptors all come from a woman in her 30s in good health and CMV-seronegative.

The genes are TRBV6-6 and TRBJ1-4; D is unresolved. V was pared by 8 bases and J by 5 bases, with 9 bases between. Germline V gene data show CDR1 as MNHNY and CDR2 as SVGAGI (reference sequence). The CDR3 is 12 residues long. CDR3 nucleotides: TGTGCCAGCGGCAGAAGAAATGAAAAACTGTTTTTT. Protein sequence: CASGRRNEKLFF.

The V and J genes are TRBV18 and TRBJ1-5; TRBD1 matches at 7 bases. Per germline, CDR1 KGHSH and CDR2 LQKENI. CDR3 size: 13 residues. J was trimmed by 5 bases and V by 4 bases; bases with no gene match: 2. CDR3 in amino acids: CASSLQGDQPQHF. CDR3 bases: TGTGCCAGCTCACTCCAGGGGGATCAGCCCCAGCATTTT.

The chain joins TRBV15 to TRBJ1-2; the match to TRBD1 covers 7 bases. The germline CDR1 and CDR2 sequences are LNHNV and YYDKDF (reference sequence). The CDR3 spans 14 residues. J gave up 7 bases and V 3 bases, and 8 bases lay outside the gene matches. The CDR3 protein is CATSRAGTAGGYTF. CDR3 bases: TGTGCCACCAGCAGGGCCGGGACAGCGGGTGGCTACACCTTC.

The chain joins TRBV30 to TRBJ1-1; 9 bases fit TRBD1. CDR1 and CDR2 (germline): GTSNPN, SVGIG (reference sequence). Trimming took 2 bases from V and 4 from J; bases not matched to a gene: 2. The length of the CDR3 is 13 residues. Here the CDR3 DNA reads TGTGCCTGGAGTAGACAGGGGGGCACTGAAGCTTTCTTT. Protein sequence: CAWSRQGGTEAFF.

The chain combines TRBV5-6 with TRBJ2-7; possibly TRBD2 for D (6 bases). The V gene lost 3 bases and the J gene lost 4 bases, with 11 bases spanning the gap. The CDR3 length is 13 residues. Germline V gene sequence: CDR1 SGHDT, CDR2 YYEEEE. CDR3 nucleotides: TGTGCCAGCAGCTATTTGGGGGGATACGAGCAGTACTTC. It encodes CASSYLGGYEQYF.

The V call is TRBV28, the J call TRBJ2-1; TRBD2 matches 8 bases. Unmatched junction bases numbered 8, after V lost 9 bases and J lost 7 bases. Germline V gives CDR1 MDHEN, CDR2 SYDVKM. CDR3 length: 13 residues. DNA of the CDR3: TGTGCCAGTACGACTAGCGAGAGGAATGAGCAGTTCTTC. It codes for CASTTSERNEQFF.

This chain links TRBV25-1 with TRBJ2-5; 7 positions match TRBD1. J was trimmed by 3 bases and V by 4 bases; bases with no gene match: 2. The CDR3 has 13 residues. CDR1 is MGHDK, CDR2 SYGVNS, per germline. This CDR3 is CASSGGTEETQYF. Here the CDR3 DNA reads TGTGCCAGCAGTGGTGGGACAGAAGAGACCCAGTACTTC.

The chain recombines TRBV10-1 with TRBJ2-2; 11 bases are shared with TRBD1. The CDR3 contains 18 residues. V lost 0 bases to trimming and J lost 4 bases; unmatched junction nucleotides: 7. Germline lookup yields CDR1 WNHNN and CDR2 SYGVQD (reference sequence). The CDR3 DNA sequence: TGCGCCAGCAGTGAGTCAAGATTCGGGACAGGGGGCACCGGGGAGCTGTTTTTT. This sequence encodes CASSESRFGTGGTGELFF.

V usage is TRBV19 and J usage is TRBJ1-4; D might be TRBD1 (6 bases). V gave up 5 bases and J gave up 7 bases, with 11 bases separating them. Germline V gene lookup returns CDR1 LNHDA and CDR2 SQIVND (reference sequence). The CDR3 consists of 13 residues. The chain's CDR3 is CASSSGQTEKLFF. The CDR3 DNA reads TGTGCCAGTAGTTCAGGACAGACTGAAAAACTGTTTTTT.

The CDR3 loop is CASSTGTGDNEQFF. CDR3 in DNA: TGTGCCAGCAGCACCGGGACAGGGGACAATGAGCAGTTCTTC. The chain uses TRBV5-6 and TRBJ2-1; 10 bases fit TRBD1. The germline V gene encodes CDR1 SGHDT and CDR2 YYEEEE. Trimming at V came to 4 bases and at J to 5 bases, leaving 3 bases not matched to a gene. CDR3 length equals 14 residues.

This chain connects TRBV6-4 to TRBJ1-5; D gene unclear. The CDR3 is 14 amino acids. Trimming cost V 6 bases and J 7 bases, with 16 bases left between them. Germline V gene data show CDR1 as MRHNA and CDR2 as SNTAGT. CDR3 loop: CASSPVGTNQPQHF. The CDR3 coding sequence is TGTGCCAGCAGCCCAGTAGGAACTAACCAGCCCCAGCATTTT.

This clone has more than one count but fewer than ten. The V gene is TRBV29-1, the J gene TRBJ1-1; D gene unclear. The germline gives CDR1 SQVTM, CDR2 ANQGSEA. The CDR3 consists of 14 residues. With 6 bases removed from V and 4 bases from J, the gap between germline ends came to 18 bases. CDR3 in amino acids: CSVSMERSSTEAFF. DNA for the CDR3: TGCAGCGTCTCCATGGAAAGGAGCAGCACTGAAGCTTTCTTT.

CDR3 sequence: CASSSLAGVGDNEQFF. CDR3 bases: TGTGCCAGTAGTTCCCTAGCGGGGGTTGGCGACAATGAGCAGTTCTTC. The genes are TRBV19 and TRBJ2-1; 10 bases are shared with TRBD2. Germline values: CDR1 LNHDA, CDR2 SQIVND (reference sequence). This CDR3 is 16 amino acids long. V lost 5 bases to trimming and J lost 5 bases; unmatched junction nucleotides: 9.

The rearrangement links TRBV2 to TRBJ2-6; a weak D match, TRBD1 (5 bases). The CDR3 has 19 amino acids. Trimming took 5 bases from V and 0 from J, leaving 20 bases between them. CDR1 and CDR2 (germline): SNHLY, FYNNEI. For the CDR3, the DNA is TGTGCCAGCAGTACTGAAAAGGACATCATTAGCTCTGGGGCCAACGTCCTGACTTTC. It is translated as CASSTEKDIISSGANVLTF. The whole variable domain, remainder taken from reference TRBV2 and TRBJ2-6, is EPEVTQTPSHQVTQMGQEVILRCVPISNHLYFYWYRQILGQKVEFLVSFYNNEISEKSEIFDDQFSVERPDGSNFTLKIRSTKLEDSAMYFCASSTEKDIISSGANVLTFGAGSRLTVL.

This sequence joins TRBV18 and TRBJ2-7; 10 bases agree with TRBD2. CDR1 KGHSH and CDR2 LQKENI come from the germline V gene. The trim removed 6 bases at V and 0 bases at J, leaving 5 bases unmatched. The CDR3 consists of 15 residues. CDR3 amino acids: CASSRPSGSSYEQYF. DNA of the CDR3: TGTGCCAGCTCTCGTCCTAGCGGGAGCTCCTACGAGCAGTACTTC.

The chain employs TRBV7-2 and TRBJ1-3; D gene unclear. This CDR3 has 15 residues. V was pared by 5 bases and J by 0 bases, with 11 bases between. Germline-derived CDR1 and CDR2 are SGHTA and FQGNSA. The CDR3 DNA reads TGTGCCAGCAGCCGTCGACATTCCTCTGGAAACACCATATATTTT. Its translation is CASSRRHSSGNTIYF.